Below are 21 T cell receptor beta chains sequenced from a single sample in a study of cytomegalovirus exposure and HLA in healthy donors. The PCR used 60 Vbeta and 13 Jbeta primers. Repertoires were generated with immunoSEQ multiplex PCR, while TCRdb's copy carries only in-frame clones and drops some. This repertoire shows roughly 200,000 clones, roughly 73% found once; its top ten account for around 2.2%. Sequenced sample: PBMCs. These TCRs come from a woman in her thirties in good health and CMV-seropositive.

As concerns this clone: Other nucleotide sequences in the sample specify the same CDR3. The V and J genes are TRBV5-1 and TRBJ2-7, with 7 bases matching TRBD1. CDR1 and CDR2 from the germline V gene are SGHRS and YFSETQ. Germline trimming cut 5 bases from V and 2 bases from J; bases unmatched to any gene: 1. The CDR3 covers 12 residues. The CDR3: CASRQGTYEQYF. The CDR3 DNA sequence: TGCGCCAGCAGACAGGGGACCTACGAGCAGTACTTC.

The V call is TRBV21-1, the J call TRBJ2-1; TRBD1 is the table's D call, not checked against the DNA. TRBV21-1 is described as a pseudogene. The length of the CDR3 is 14 residues. The CDR3 nucleotides read TGTGCCAGCAGCCCCCGCGCAGGGTACAATGAGCAGTTCTTC. The encoded protein is CASSPRAGYNEQFF.

This chain connects TRBV9 to TRBJ2-1; D remains ambiguous. V lost 3 bases and J lost 4, with 5 bases in between. This CDR3 spans 12 amino acids. From germline, CDR1 is SGDLS and CDR2 YYNGEE. The CDR3 DNA follows: TGTGCCAGCAGCGACTATTACAATGAGCAGTTCTTC. Its translation: CASSDYYNEQFF.

The chain recombines TRBV5-6 with TRBJ1-5; 8 positions agree with TRBD1. The CDR3 is 16 residues long. Germline CDR1 is SGHDT and CDR2 is YYEEEE. With V trimmed by 1 base and J by 2 bases, 5 bases remained unmatched. DNA for the CDR3: TGTGCCAGCAGCTTGAGTTTGACAGGGGGCAATCAGCCCCAGCATTTT. Translated: CASSLSLTGGNQPQHF.

The chain combines TRBV2 with TRBJ2-7; 10 bases align to TRBD2. The ends lost 4 bases at V and 6 bases at J; junction bases unmatched: 6. The V gene's germline CDR1 is SNHLY and CDR2 FYNNEI. This CDR3 has 14 amino acids. Here the CDR3 reads CASSASSGRGEQYF. CDR3 coding DNA: TGTGCCAGCAGTGCTTCCAGCGGGAGGGGCGAGCAGTACTTC.

This chain's CDR3 is CASSQGSGLFYGYTF. In DNA form, the CDR3 reads TGCGCCAGCAGCCAAGGTTCAGGTTTATTCTATGGCTACACCTTC. This rearrangement joins TRBV4-1 to TRBJ1-2; D unclear. Germline V CDR1 and CDR2: MGHRA, YSYEKL. Deletions cut 1 base from V and 4 bases from J, with 13 bases between. This CDR3 spans 15 amino acids.

The chain recombines TRBV28 with TRBJ1-2, with 12 bases aligning to TRBD1. Germline CDR1 and CDR2: MDHEN and SYDVKM. Trimming removed 5 bases from V and 8 bases from J; junction bases left unmatched: 15. The CDR3 is 17 amino acids. The CDR3 sequence is CASSPQTGTGGYEGYTF. The CDR3 DNA reads TGTGCCAGCAGTCCTCAAACCGGGACAGGGGGCTATGAGGGCTACACCTTC.

The chain is built from TRBV7-2 and TRBJ2-7; 7 bases align to TRBD1. Germline loops: CDR1 SGHTA, CDR2 FQGNSA. Trimming took 4 bases from V and 2 from J; bases not matched to a gene: 8. The CDR3 is made up of 15 amino acids. The CDR3 reads CASSYRTGRTYEQYF. Written as DNA, the CDR3 is TGTGCCAGCAGCTATAGGACAGGAAGGACCTACGAGCAGTACTTC.

Points on this clone: Other DNA variants within this sample encode the same CDR3. This chain uses TRBV2 with TRBJ1-5, with D perhaps TRBD1 (5 bases). The CDR3 contains 13 residues. V was pared by 4 bases and J by 4 bases, with 8 bases between. Per germline, CDR1 SNHLY and CDR2 FYNNEI. The CDR3 DNA sequence: TGTGCCAGCAGTGGACAGAGTAATCAGCCCCAGCATTTT. Its protein product is CASSGQSNQPQHF.

The chain has TRBV29-1 and TRBJ2-5, with unresolved D. The J call may be wrong; the DNA end is better matched by TRBJ2-7. CDR1 and CDR2 from the germline V gene are SQVTM and ANQGSEA. The CDR3 runs to 11 residues. The CDR3 bases are TGCAGCGTTGAAATGGGCTACGAGCAGTACTTC. Its protein is CSVEMGYEQYF.

The rearrangement links TRBV20-1 to TRBJ2-7, with unresolved D. The CDR3 spans 11 residues. The germline V gene encodes CDR1 DFQATT and CDR2 SNEGSKA (reference sequence). The V gene lost 1 base and the J gene lost 6 bases, with 7 bases spanning the gap. The CDR3 sequence: CSARGPSEQYF. CDR3 DNA: TGCAGTGCTAGAGGGCCTTCCGAGCAGTACTTC.

The rearrangement uses TRBV28 and TRBJ2-7; TRBD1 aligns across 10 bases. Germline trimming cut 6 bases from V and 10 bases from J; bases unmatched to any gene: 9. Looked up from germline, CDR1 is MDHEN and CDR2 is SYDVKM. This CDR3 has 13 residues. CDR3 DNA: TGTGCCAGCAGCACCCCCGGGACAGGGGTACAGTACTTC. It specifies CASSTPGTGVQYF.

In this sample, this clone turned up a few times. V and J are TRBV6-6 and TRBJ1-1, with D uncertain. V was cut by 8 bases and J by 0 bases, with 7 bases left in between. The CDR3 is 12 amino acids. Germline CDR1 is MNHNY and CDR2 is SVGAGI (reference sequence). CDR3 in amino acids: CASGRMNTEAFF. For the CDR3, the DNA is TGTGCCAGCGGTAGAATGAACACTGAAGCTTTCTTT.

This clone was counted once. J is TRBJ2-3 and V is TRBV19, with 7 bases lining up with TRBD1. CDR3 length: 14 amino acids. Germline V gives CDR1 LNHDA, CDR2 SQIVND (reference sequence). The J segment lost 1 base and the V segment lost 5 bases, leaving 3 bases of the junction unmatched. CDR3 in amino acids: CASSDRAGTDTQYF. CDR3 bases: TGTGCCAGTAGTGACAGGGCAGGCACAGATACGCAGTATTTT.

This rearrangement joins TRBV7-8 to TRBJ2-7; 9 nucleotides match TRBD1. CDR1 and CDR2 (germline): SGHVS, FQNEAQ. CDR3 size: 15 residues. Losses at the gene ends were 4 bases for V and 2 bases for J; bases not matched to a gene: 6. CDR3 DNA: TGTGCCAGCAGCTACCGGGACAGGGCCCCCTACGAGCAGTACTTC. Protein sequence: CASSYRDRAPYEQYF.

V gene TRBV4-1 combines with J gene TRBJ1-6; 10 bases map to TRBD1. V gave up 4 bases and J gave up 5 bases; unmatched junction bases: 11. In germline, CDR1 is MGHRA, CDR2 YSYEKL. This CDR3 has 18 amino acids. CDR3 loop: CASSRTVVDRGDNSPLHF. CDR3 DNA sequence: TGCGCCAGCAGCCGCACGGTGGTGGACAGGGGGGATAATTCACCCCTCCACTTT.

This clone has a handful of counts. This sequence joins TRBV4-1 and TRBJ2-7; 10 bases map to TRBD1. The CDR3 covers 15 residues. The J segment lost 7 bases and the V segment lost 4 bases, leaving 10 bases of the junction unmatched. Germline CDR1 reads MGHRA; CDR2 reads YSYEKL. The CDR3 DNA sequence: TGCGCCAGCAGCCGAACCGGGACAGGGGCCGAGGAGCAGTACTTC. It yields the protein CASSRTGTGAEEQYF.

The J gene is TRBJ2-3, the V gene TRBV7-2; D is ambiguous. V shed 6 bases and J shed 8 bases, with 12 bases lying between them. The germline gives CDR1 SGHTA, CDR2 FQGNSA. This CDR3 contains 12 residues. The DNA for the CDR3 is TGTGCCAGCAGTCCGCGGTTGGGTACGCAGTATTTT. As protein: CASSPRLGTQYF.

Turning to this clone: A junction boundary mismatches the germline segment, possibly from a read error. The chain recombines TRBV28 with TRBJ2-3, with 7 positions matching TRBD1. CDR1 and CDR2 (germline): MDHEN, SYDVKM. The CDR3 loop spans 12 amino acids. The CDR3 loop reads CASSRRQGPLNF. Written as DNA, the CDR3 is TGTGCCAGCAGTCGCAGACAGGGCCCACTGAATTTT. Drawing the rest from reference TRBV28 and TRBJ2-3, the complete variable domain is DVKVTQSSRYLVKRTGEKVFLECVQDMDHENMFWYRQDPGLGLRLIYFSYDVKMKEKGDIPEGYSVSREKKERFSLILESASTNQTSMYLCASSRRQGPLNFGPGTRLTVL.

The V and J genes are TRBV7-2 and TRBJ2-3; 7 bases match TRBD2. Looked up from germline, CDR1 is SGHTA and CDR2 is FQGNSA. CDR3 size: 14 residues. The J segment lost 0 bases and the V segment lost 10 bases, leaving 7 bases of the junction unmatched. CDR3 protein: CATSWGGSTDTQYF. The CDR3 DNA reads TGTGCCACCTCGTGGGGGGGTAGCACAGATACGCAGTATTTT. The variable domain in full, with the rest retrieved from reference TRBV7-2 and TRBJ2-3, is GAGVSQSPSNKVTEKGKDVELRCDPISGHTALYWYRQSLGQGLEFLIYFQGNSAPDKSGLPSDRFSAERTGGSVSTLTIQRTQQEDSAVYLCATSWGGSTDTQYFGPGTRLTVL.

This clone was counted between two and nine times. The chain recombines TRBV28 with TRBJ1-1; 8 bases match TRBD1. The CDR3 extends over 15 amino acids. After removal of 4 bases from V and 2 bases from J, the junction contained 6 bases not matched to a gene. Germline V CDR1 and CDR2: MDHEN, SYDVKM. The chain's CDR3 is CASSSGTGHNTEAFF. The CDR3 region has the DNA TGTGCCAGCAGTTCAGGGACAGGTCACAACACTGAAGCTTTCTTT.